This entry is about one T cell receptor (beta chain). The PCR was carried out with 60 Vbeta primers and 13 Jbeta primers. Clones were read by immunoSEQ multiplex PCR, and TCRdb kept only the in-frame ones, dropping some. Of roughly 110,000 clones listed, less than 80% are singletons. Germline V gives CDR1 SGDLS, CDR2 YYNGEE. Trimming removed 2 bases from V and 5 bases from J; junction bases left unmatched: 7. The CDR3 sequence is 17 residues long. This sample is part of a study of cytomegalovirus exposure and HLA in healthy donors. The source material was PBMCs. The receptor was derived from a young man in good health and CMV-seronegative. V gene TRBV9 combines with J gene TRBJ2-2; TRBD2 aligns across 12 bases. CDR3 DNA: TGTGCCAGCAGCGTTCAAAGACTAGCGGGAGCAACCGGGGAGCTGTTTTTT. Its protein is CASSVQRLAGATGELFF.